A single sample gave rise to the 7 T cell receptor beta chains below, sequenced in a study of post-analysis software for immune sequencing data. Findings and caveats of the study: Relative to controls, patients had 5 or 6 TRBV segments at higher frequency, with TRBV5-6, TRBV5-1 and TRBV20-1 among these.

TCR beta libraries were prepared from cDNA with unique molecular identifiers. TCRdb ran MiXCR on the PCR reads and lists one entry per CDR3 protein. Seen here are roughly 400,000 distinct CDR3 sequences, 30% to 45% observed once, and the top ten hold under 9%. These TCRs are of unknown antigen specificity. Sequencing was performed on blood. The receptors derive from a girl aged 2 to 9 with multiple sclerosis.

This clonotype was observed a handful of times. The V gene is TRBV28, the J gene TRBJ2-7; D is perhaps TRBD1 or TRBD2 (5 bases each). This CDR3 has 12 residues. V lost 4 bases and J 7 bases, leaving 11 bases between the germline ends. Germline V gene sequence: CDR1 MDHEN, CDR2 SYDVKM. The CDR3: CASSSGRKEQYF. The CDR3 nucleotides are TGTGCCAGCAGTTCGGGACGTAAGGAGCAGTACTTC.

This chain connects TRBV7-2 to TRBJ2-1, with D perhaps matching TRBD1 (6 bases). The germline CDR1 and CDR2 sequences are SGHTA and FQGNSA. The CDR3 runs 18 residues. Trimming left V 0 bases short and J 0 bases short, with 15 bases between. The CDR3 bases are TGTGCCAGCAGCTTAGCCGATCGACAGGCTAGCTCCTACAATGAGCAGTTCTTC. Protein sequence: CASSLADRQASSYNEQFF.

This chain links TRBV20-1 with TRBJ1-4; the D gene is possibly TRBD1 (5 bases). This CDR3 has 13 residues. CDR1 is DFQATT, CDR2 SNEGSKA, per germline (reference sequence). This chain's CDR3 is CLGQEGPNEKLFF. CDR3 in DNA: TGCTTGGGGCAGGAGGGACCAAATGAAAAACTGTTTTTT.

The chain uses TRBV7-2 and TRBJ2-5, with D uncertain. Trimming took 2 bases from V and 0 from J, leaving 7 bases between them. This CDR3 comprises 14 residues. CDR1 and CDR2 (germline): SGHTA, FQGNSA. The CDR3 loop reads CASSLKGHQETQYF. CDR3 sequence (DNA): TGTGCCAGCAGCTTAAAGGGTCACCAAGAGACCCAGTACTTC.

This clonotype was observed a few times. The chain links TRBV6-1 to TRBJ1-1, with 10 positions matching TRBD1. This CDR3 contains 19 residues. Germline V gene lookup returns CDR1 MNHNS and CDR2 SASEGT. After removal of 6 bases from V and 5 bases from J, the junction contained 21 bases not matched to a gene. The CDR3 reads CASRTGQGEYLLRRTEAFF. The CDR3 DNA sequence: TGTGCCAGCAGAACCGGACAGGGGGAGTACCTCTTGCGCAGGACTGAAGCTTTCTTT.

In its sample, this clonotype was seen a few times. The J gene is TRBJ2-4, the V gene TRBV29-1; 8 bases align to TRBD2. This CDR3 is built from 15 residues. V lost 1 base, J lost 13 bases, and 15 bases stayed unmatched. From germline, CDR1 is SQVTM and CDR2 ANQGSEA. CDR3 sequence: CSVEGLSGRTFEQYF. CDR3 sequence (DNA): TGCAGCGTTGAAGGCCTAAGCGGGAGAACGTTTGAGCAGTACTTC.

The rearrangement uses TRBV24-1 and TRBJ2-3; D assignment may be TRBD1 or TRBD2 (5 bases each). From germline, CDR1 is KGHDR and CDR2 SFDVKD. V gave up 9 bases and J gave up 2 bases, with 8 bases separating them. CDR3 length: 12 amino acids. In DNA, the CDR3 is TGTGCCACCGGGGACGACACAGATACGCAGTATTTT. Translating gives CATGDDTDTQYF.